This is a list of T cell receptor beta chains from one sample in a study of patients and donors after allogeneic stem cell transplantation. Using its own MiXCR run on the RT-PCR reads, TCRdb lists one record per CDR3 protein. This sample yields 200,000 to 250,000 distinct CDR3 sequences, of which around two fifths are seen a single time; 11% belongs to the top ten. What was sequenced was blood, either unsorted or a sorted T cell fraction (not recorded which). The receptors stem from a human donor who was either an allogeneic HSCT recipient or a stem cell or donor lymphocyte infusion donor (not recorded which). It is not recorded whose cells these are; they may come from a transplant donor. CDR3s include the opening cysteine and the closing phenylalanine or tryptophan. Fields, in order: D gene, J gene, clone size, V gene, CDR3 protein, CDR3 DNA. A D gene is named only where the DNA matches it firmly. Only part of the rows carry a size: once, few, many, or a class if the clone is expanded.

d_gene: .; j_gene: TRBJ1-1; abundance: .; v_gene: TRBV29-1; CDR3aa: CSVEPSQRTEAFF; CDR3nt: TGCAGCGTTGAACCCAGCCAACGGACTGAAGCTTTCTTT
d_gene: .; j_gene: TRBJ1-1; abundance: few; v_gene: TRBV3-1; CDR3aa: CASSPTVYTEAFF; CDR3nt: TGTGCCAGCAGCCCCACAGTATACACTGAAGCTTTCTTT
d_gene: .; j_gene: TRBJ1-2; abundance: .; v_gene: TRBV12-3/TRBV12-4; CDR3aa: CASSRFGGNYGYTF; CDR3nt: TGTGCCAGCAGCCGCTTTGGAGGGAACTATGGCTACACCTTC
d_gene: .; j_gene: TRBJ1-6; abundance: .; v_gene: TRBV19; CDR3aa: CASSIKDFNSPLHF; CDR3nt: TGTGCCAGTAGTATTAAGGATTTTAATTCACCCCTCCACTTT
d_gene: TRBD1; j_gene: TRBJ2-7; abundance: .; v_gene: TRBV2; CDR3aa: CASSVRDRNYEQYF; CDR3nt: TGTGCCAGCAGTGTCCGGGACAGAAACTACGAGCAGTACTTC
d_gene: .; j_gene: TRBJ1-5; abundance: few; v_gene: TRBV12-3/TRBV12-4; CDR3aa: CASSSQDSNQPQHF; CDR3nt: TGTGCCAGCAGTTCACAGGATAGCAATCAGCCCCAGCATTTT
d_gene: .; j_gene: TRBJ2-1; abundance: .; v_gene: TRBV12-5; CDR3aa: CASGLVLGQENNEQFF; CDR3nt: TGTGCTAGTGGTTTGGTACTAGGGCAGGAAAACAATGAGCAGTTCTTC
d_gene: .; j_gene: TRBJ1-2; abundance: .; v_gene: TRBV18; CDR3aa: CASSREGYTF; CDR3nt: TGTGCCAGCTCACGGGAAGGCTACACCTTC
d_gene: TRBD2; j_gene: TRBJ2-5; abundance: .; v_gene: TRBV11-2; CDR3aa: CASSSRLAGSEETQYF; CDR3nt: TGTGCCAGCAGCTCTCGACTAGCGGGCTCAGAAGAGACCCAGTACTTC
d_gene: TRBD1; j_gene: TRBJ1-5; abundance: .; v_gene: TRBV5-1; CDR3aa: CASSTTGGRQPQHF; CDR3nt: TGCGCCAGCAGCACGACAGGGGGCCGTCAGCCCCAGCATTTT
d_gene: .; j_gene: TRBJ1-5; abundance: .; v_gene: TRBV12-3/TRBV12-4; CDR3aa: CASTRDYLKPQHF; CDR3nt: TGTGCCAGCACTCGGGACTACTTGAAGCCCCAGCATTTT
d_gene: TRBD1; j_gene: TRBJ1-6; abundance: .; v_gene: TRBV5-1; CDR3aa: CASSPGRAGGLPMNSPLHF; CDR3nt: TGCGCCAGCAGCCCTGGCCGGGCAGGGGGCCTTCCGATGAATTCACCCCTCCACTTT
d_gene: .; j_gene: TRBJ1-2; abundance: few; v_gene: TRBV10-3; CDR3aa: CAISDSPLGATYGYTF; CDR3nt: TGTGCCATCAGTGACTCCCCCCTGGGGGCGACCTATGGCTACACCTTC
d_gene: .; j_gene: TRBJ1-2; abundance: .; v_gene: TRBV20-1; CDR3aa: CSASRGLNYGYTF; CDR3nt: TGCAGTGCTTCGAGGGGTCTAAACTATGGCTACACCTTC
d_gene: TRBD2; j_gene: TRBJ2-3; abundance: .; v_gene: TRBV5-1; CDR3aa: CASLVAGGVSTDTQYF; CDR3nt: TGCGCCAGCTTGGTAGCGGGGGGCGTTAGCACAGATACGCAGTATTTT